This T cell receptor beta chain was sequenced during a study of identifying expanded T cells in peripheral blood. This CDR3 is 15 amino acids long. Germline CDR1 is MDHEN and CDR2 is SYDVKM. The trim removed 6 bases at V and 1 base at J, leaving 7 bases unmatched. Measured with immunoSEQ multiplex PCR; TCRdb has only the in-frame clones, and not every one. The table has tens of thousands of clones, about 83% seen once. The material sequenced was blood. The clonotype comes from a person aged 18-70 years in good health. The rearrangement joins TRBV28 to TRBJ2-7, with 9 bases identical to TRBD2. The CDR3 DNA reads TGTGCCAGCAGGCTACCGGGACTAGCATCCTACGAGCAGTACTTC. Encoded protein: CASRLPGLASYEQYF.